This record concerns one T cell receptor beta chain sequence. The CDR3 runs to 17 residues. Trimming removed 0 bases at V and 0 bases at J, with 12 bases between. From germline, CDR1 is MGHRA and CDR2 YSYEKL. The source of the sample is a study of blood T cell repertoires in COVID-19. Study details: Acute-phase and convalescent COVID-19 samples originated in the United States, Italy and Spain. PBMCs, B-cell-depleted T cells, or T cells were the source of the cDNA or gDNA that made up the material.

Per the original methods: Estimation of nucleated cell counts relied on the amplification of reference gene primers. Only in-frame clones appear in the TCRdb table, and some are missing; sequencing was by immunoSEQ multiplex PCR. The V and J calls and the clone size are those of that table, but D and trimming were determined from the DNA. The table lists approximately 41,000 clones, about nine tenths of them singletons, with 8% to 10% in the top ten. Material: peripheral blood. The V and J genes are TRBV4-1 and TRBJ1-5, with D tentatively TRBD1 (5 bases). The origin of this receptor is a woman older than 75 with active COVID-19. This chain's CDR3 is CASSQEARDYSNQPQHF. The CDR3 DNA sequence: TGCGCCAGCAGCCAAGAGGCTAGGGACTATAGCAATCAGCCCCAGCATTTT.